One sample yielded the 21 T cell receptor beta chains listed below, sequenced in a study of neurological immune-mediated disorders. One entry per CDR3 protein results from TCRdb running MiXCR on the 5' RACE reads. The data contain 45,000 or so distinct CDR3 sequences, about 13% of them singletons. Sequencing was carried out using PBMCs. The receptor set was obtained from a female donor in good health.

This clonotype was picked up many times. The chain links TRBV5-1 to TRBJ2-1; 8 bases map to TRBD2. The CDR3 sequence is 13 residues long. The V segment lost 4 bases and the J segment 8 bases; nucleotides outside the gene matches: 5. Germline CDR1 is SGHRS and CDR2 is YFSETQ. The CDR3 sequence: CASSTGLEHEQFF. DNA for the CDR3: TGCGCCAGCAGCACGGGACTAGAGCATGAGCAGTTCTTC.

This clonotype was counted ten times or more. The gene calls are TRBV12-3 or TRBV12-4 and TRBJ2-5; D is possibly TRBD1 (6 bases). V lost 6 bases to trimming and J lost 5 bases, with 13 bases between them. The CDR3 is made up of 13 amino acids. The CDR3 region is CASRGQNEETQYF. Written as DNA, the CDR3 is TGTGCCAGCAGAGGACAGAATGAGGAGACCCAGTACTTC.

In this sample, this clonotype turned up many times. V is TRBV12-3 or TRBV12-4 and J is TRBJ2-6; no clear D. V lost 3 bases, J lost 0 bases, and 6 bases lay in between. The CDR3 has 15 residues. The CDR3 DNA is TGTGCCAGCAGTTTTAAGGGCTCTGGGGCCAACGTCCTGACTTTC. It yields the protein CASSFKGSGANVLTF.

This clonotype was recorded only once. The chain links TRBV20-1 to TRBJ2-7, with 7 positions matching TRBD2. From germline, CDR1 is DFQATT and CDR2 SNEGSKA (reference sequence). With 1 base clipped from V and 1 base from J, the junction kept 7 bases outside the gene matches. CDR3 length: 15 residues. Written as DNA, the CDR3 is TGCAGTGCTAGAGTCGGGGGAGGGTTTTCCTACGAGCAGTACTTC. Its translation is CSARVGGGFSYEQYF.

This clonotype was detected many times. The chain couples TRBV5-1 to TRBJ1-2; D might be TRBD1 (6 bases). Trimming cost V 4 bases and J 4 bases, with 14 bases left between them. CDR3 length: 14 amino acids. Germline CDR1 reads SGHRS; CDR2 reads YFSETQ. As DNA, the CDR3 is TGCGCCAGCAGCACCGGACAGATCAGCTATGGCTACACCTTC. This translates into CASSTGQISYGYTF.

This clonotype has ten or more counts. This rearrangement joins TRBV18 to TRBJ1-1, with a weak D call TRBD1 (5 bases). V was shortened by 3 bases and J by 1 base, with 6 bases between the two germline ends. Germline CDR1 and CDR2: KGHSH and LQKENI. The CDR3 length is 13 residues. The CDR3 loop is CASSPGQNTEAFF. DNA of the CDR3: TGTGCCAGCTCACCTGGACAGAACACTGAAGCTTTCTTT.

The chain links TRBV7-9 to TRBJ2-7; 7 positions match TRBD1. Trimming removed 1 base from V and 5 bases from J; junction bases left unmatched: 5. Germline CDR1 and CDR2: SEHNR and FQNEAQ (reference sequence). The CDR3 is 14 residues long. This CDR3 reads CASSLVARGNEQYF. The CDR3 DNA follows: TGTGCCAGCAGCTTAGTCGCCAGGGGGAACGAGCAGTACTTC.

This clonotype was recorded at least ten times. The chain joins TRBV7-6 to TRBJ2-1, with TRBD2 matching over 7 bases. The length of the CDR3 is 13 residues. Germline V gene sequence: CDR1 SGHVS, CDR2 FNYEAQ. V was pared by 6 bases and J by 7 bases, with 6 bases of the junction left unmatched. The CDR3 protein is CASRGGSGNEQFF. In nucleotides, the CDR3 is TGTGCCAGCAGGGGCGGGAGTGGTAATGAGCAGTTCTTC.

At least ten counts were recorded for this clonotype. The chain combines TRBV12-3 or TRBV12-4 with TRBJ2-2; no reliable D call. CDR3 length: 13 amino acids. V dropped 3 bases and J dropped 7 bases, with 9 bases sitting between them. In DNA form, the CDR3 reads TGTGCCAGCAGTTTTAAGGGTCACGGGGAGCTGTTTTTT. Protein sequence: CASSFKGHGELFF.

The chain recombines TRBV7-3 with TRBJ1-1, with a tentative D call TRBD1 (5 bases). CDR3 length equals 15 residues. The germline V and J ends were trimmed by 1 base and 1 base, with 10 bases remaining between them. In germline, CDR1 is SGHTA, CDR2 FQGTGA. Here the CDR3 DNA reads TGTGCCAGCAGCTTAATGGGGGGTTCGAACACTGAAGCTTTCTTT. It specifies CASSLMGGSNTEAFF.

This clonotype was seen at least ten times. The CDR3 region has the DNA TGCAGTGCACCCGCTAGCGGCGATACGCAGTATTTT. Its protein product is CSAPASGDTQYF. The chain carries TRBV20-1 and TRBJ2-3, with 7 bases matching TRBD2. This CDR3 contains 12 residues. V shed 6 bases and J 6 bases; nucleotides not matched to a gene: 6. Germline V CDR1 and CDR2: DFQATT, SNEGSKA (reference sequence).

In its sample, this clonotype was seen many times. The rearrangement joins TRBV20-1 to TRBJ2-3; TRBD2 is a possible D gene (6 bases). CDR3 length: 16 residues. Germline V gives CDR1 DFQATT, CDR2 SNEGSKA (reference sequence). Trimming took off 4 bases at V and 5 bases at J, with 22 bases between the two ends. The CDR3 here is CSATGPSGVGRDTQYF. In DNA, the CDR3 is TGCAGTGCTACCGGTCCGTCGGGGGTGGGTAGAGATACGCAGTATTTT.

This clonotype was observed at least ten times. V is TRBV9 and J is TRBJ2-3; D uncertain. The germline CDR1 and CDR2 sequences are SGDLS and YYNGEE. Trimming cost V 4 bases and J 2 bases, with 5 bases left between them. This CDR3 has 12 residues. CDR3 amino acids: CASSPITDTQYF. DNA for the CDR3: TGTGCCAGCAGCCCAATCACAGATACGCAGTATTTT.

This clonotype has a count of ten or more. This rearrangement joins TRBV5-1 to TRBJ1-1; TRBD1 is a possible D gene (6 bases). This CDR3 spans 13 amino acids. The germline V gene has CDR1 SGHRS and CDR2 YFSETQ. V lost 4 bases and J lost 4, with 11 bases in between. The CDR3, as DNA: TGCGCCAGCAGCCCTGGGACATCCACTGAAGCTTTCTTT. Translated: CASSPGTSTEAFF.

This clonotype was counted ten times or more. The chain employs TRBV6-5 and TRBJ1-2, with D possibly TRBD1 on 5 matching bases. Germline loops: CDR1 MNHEY, CDR2 SVGAGI. V was clipped by 7 bases and J by 8 bases, with 14 bases between them. The CDR3 has 12 amino acids. CDR3 nucleotides: TGTGCCAGCACCACCGGGGCTAGGGGCTACACCTTC. This encodes CASTTGARGYTF.

The count of this clonotype is one. The chain recombines TRBV5-1 with TRBJ1-1; D gene unclear. The CDR3 covers 12 residues. Germline CDR1 is SGHRS and CDR2 is YFSETQ. Trimming left V 1 base short and J 0 bases short, with 1 base between. As DNA, the CDR3 is TGCGCCAGCAGCTTGATGAACACTGAAGCTTTCTTT. It yields the protein CASSLMNTEAFF.

This clonotype was observed at least ten times. The V gene is TRBV5-1, the J gene TRBJ2-3; D not certain. Germline CDR1 and CDR2: SGHRS and YFSETQ. V lost 1 base to trimming and J lost 0 bases, with 9 bases between them. CDR3 length: 15 amino acids. CDR3 DNA sequence: TGCGCCAGCAGCTTGTCGTCACATAGCACAGATACGCAGTATTTT. It yields the protein CASSLSSHSTDTQYF.

This clonotype has at least ten counts. The chain recombines TRBV24-1 with TRBJ1-1; weak D call: TRBD1 (5 bases). Trimming shortened V by 7 bases and J by 10 bases, and 15 bases separated the two germline ends. Germline V CDR1 and CDR2: KGHDR, SFDVKD. This CDR3 spans 12 amino acids. The CDR3 loop reads CATRGTGDGAFF. Written as DNA, the CDR3 is TGTGCCACCAGGGGGACGGGGGACGGAGCTTTCTTT.

This clonotype was counted once. This may come from a read error, since a much larger clone is one base off. The V and J genes are TRBV5-1 and TRBJ1-1; D is unclear. Germline V gene sequence: CDR1 SGHRS, CDR2 YFSETQ. The CDR3 is 15 residues long. With 2 bases removed from V and 4 bases from J, the gap between germline ends came to 15 bases. CDR3 sequence reads: CASSFAGPGSTEAFF. DNA for the CDR3: TGCGCCAGCAGCTTTGCAGGACCGGGGAGCACTGAAGCTTTCTTT.

To note about this clonotype: The junction shows a germline mismatch at one end, possibly a read error. This chain links TRBV18 with TRBJ1-1; 7 nucleotides line up with TRBD1. Looked up from germline, CDR1 is KGHSH and CDR2 is LQKENI. The CDR3 length is 13 residues. The CDR3 nucleotides read TGTGCCAGCTCACCTACCCGGGACAGAACTGAATCCTTT. Translation: CASSPTRDRTESF.

In this sample, this clonotype turned up a few times. A much bigger clone sits one base away, suggesting this may be a read error. The chain links TRBV14 to TRBJ2-3; a weak D match, TRBD2 (6 bases). The CDR3 runs 14 residues. CDR1 and CDR2 from the germline V gene are SGHDN and FVKESK. CDR3 nucleotides: TGTGCCAACAGCCCCCTAGCGTTTACAGATACGCAGTATTTT. Translated, it gives CANSPLAFTDTQYF. Full variable domain (rest looked up from reference TRBV14 and TRBJ2-3): EAGVTQFPSHSVIEKGQTVTLRCDPISGHDNLYWYRRVMGKEIKFLLHFVKESKQDESGMPNNRFLAERTGGTYSTLKVQPAELEDSGVYFCANSPLAFTDTQYFGPGTRLTVL.